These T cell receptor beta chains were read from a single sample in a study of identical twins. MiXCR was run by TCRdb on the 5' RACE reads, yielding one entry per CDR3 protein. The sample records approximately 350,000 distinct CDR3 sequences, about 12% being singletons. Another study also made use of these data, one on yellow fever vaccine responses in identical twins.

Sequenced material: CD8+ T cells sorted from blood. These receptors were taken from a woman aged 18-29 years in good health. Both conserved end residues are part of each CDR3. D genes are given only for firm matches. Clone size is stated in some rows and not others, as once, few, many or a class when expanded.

CDR3 protein: CASSQVTGANYGYTF
CDR3 DNA: TGCGCCAGCAGCCAAGTGACAGGGGCTAACTATGGCTACACCTTC
D gene: TRBD1
V gene: TRBV4-1
clone size: many
J gene: TRBJ1-2

CDR3 protein: CASSQEVRTIYF
CDR3 DNA: TGCGCCAGCAGCCAAGAGGTTCGGACCATATATTTT
D gene: .
V gene: TRBV4-1
clone size: few
J gene: TRBJ1-3

CDR3 protein: CASSFGRSYNSPLHF
CDR3 DNA: TGTGCCAGCAGTTTTGGCAGGTCCTATAATTCACCCCTCCACTTT
D gene: .
V gene: TRBV25-1
clone size: .
J gene: TRBJ1-6

CDR3 protein: CASSSGTADREQFF
CDR3 DNA: TGTGCCAGCAGCTCCGGGACGGCTGACCGGGAGCAGTTCTTC
D gene: .
V gene: TRBV3-1
clone size: few
J gene: TRBJ2-1

CDR3 protein: CASRPEVRQRGYNEQFF
CDR3 DNA: TGTGCCAGCAGGCCTGAGGTACGTCAGCGCGGGTATAATGAGCAGTTCTTC
D gene: .
V gene: TRBV12-3/TRBV12-4
clone size: .
J gene: TRBJ2-1

CDR3 protein: CASSMGTGDGYTF
CDR3 DNA: TGTGCCAGCAGCATGGGGACAGGGGATGGCTACACCTTC
D gene: TRBD1
V gene: TRBV7-2
clone size: .
J gene: TRBJ1-2

CDR3 protein: CAISALAEGNEQFF
CDR3 DNA: TGTGCCATCAGTGCACTAGCGGAAGGTAATGAGCAGTTCTTC
D gene: TRBD2
V gene: TRBV10-3
clone size: .
J gene: TRBJ2-1

CDR3 protein: CASNPSGTDTQYF
CDR3 DNA: TGTGCCAGCAATCCTAGCGGCACAGATACGCAGTATTTT
D gene: .
V gene: TRBV6-1
clone size: many
J gene: TRBJ2-3

CDR3 protein: CASSYSTLDRSYNEQFF
CDR3 DNA: TGTGCCAGCAGTTACTCGACCTTAGATAGGTCCTACAATGAGCAGTTCTTC
D gene: .
V gene: TRBV6-5
clone size: few
J gene: TRBJ2-1

CDR3 protein: CASSLAGQGIGWTYEQYF
CDR3 DNA: TGTGCCAGCAGTTTAGCGGGACAGGGAATCGGTTGGACCTACGAGCAGTACTTC
D gene: TRBD1
V gene: TRBV12-3/TRBV12-4
clone size: few
J gene: TRBJ2-7

CDR3 protein: CASSRAPGPSYEQYF
CDR3 DNA: TGCGCCAGCAGCCGAGCGCCGGGGCCCTCCTACGAGCAGTACTTC
D gene: .
V gene: TRBV4-1
clone size: few
J gene: TRBJ2-7

CDR3 protein: CASSVMGTSTDTQYF
CDR3 DNA: TGTGCCAGCAGCGTAATGGGAACTAGCACAGATACGCAGTATTTT
D gene: .
V gene: TRBV9
clone size: .
J gene: TRBJ2-3

CDR3 protein: CASSFRVTANTGELFF
CDR3 DNA: TGCGCCAGCAGCTTCCGCGTTACAGCGAACACCGGGGAGCTGTTTTTT
D gene: .
V gene: TRBV5-1
clone size: .
J gene: TRBJ2-2

CDR3 protein: CSVETPDNQPQHF
CDR3 DNA: TGCAGCGTTGAAACCCCAGATAATCAGCCCCAGCATTTT
D gene: .
V gene: TRBV29-1
clone size: .
J gene: TRBJ1-5

CDR3 protein: CATSRGLGGSDTEAFF
CDR3 DNA: TGTGCCACCAGTCGTGGGTTGGGGGGCTCGGACACTGAAGCTTTCTTT
D gene: .
V gene: TRBV15
clone size: .
J gene: TRBJ1-1

CDR3 protein: CASSSPGNYNNEQFF
CDR3 DNA: TGTGCCAGCAGCTCCCCCGGGAATTATAACAATGAGCAGTTCTTC
D gene: .
V gene: TRBV7-6
clone size: few
J gene: TRBJ2-1

CDR3 protein: CASARTGASTDTQYF
CDR3 DNA: TGTGCCAGCGCAAGAACAGGCGCTAGCACAGATACGCAGTATTTT
D gene: .
V gene: TRBV25-1
clone size: .
J gene: TRBJ2-3

CDR3 protein: CSAKGDTNQPQHF
CDR3 DNA: TGCAGTGCCAAAGGCGACACCAATCAGCCCCAGCATTTT
D gene: .
V gene: TRBV20-1
clone size: .
J gene: TRBJ1-5

CDR3 protein: CSVSTGGIEAFF
CDR3 DNA: TGCAGCGTTTCAACAGGGGGCATTGAAGCTTTCTTT
D gene: TRBD1
V gene: TRBV29-1
clone size: few
J gene: TRBJ1-1

CDR3 protein: CASGACSAGTSYNSPLHF
CDR3 DNA: TGTGCCAGCGGAGCTTGCAGCGCGGGGACCTCCTATAATTCACCCCTCCACTTT
D gene: .
V gene: TRBV7-2
clone size: .
J gene: TRBJ1-6

CDR3 protein: CASSLLGLNSPLHF
CDR3 DNA: TGTGCCAGCAGTTTGCTAGGGTTGAATTCACCCCTCCACTTT
D gene: .
V gene: TRBV12-3/TRBV12-4
clone size: many
J gene: TRBJ1-6

CDR3 protein: CATSNGPAGETQYF
CDR3 DNA: TGTGCCACCAGCAACGGACCCGCAGGGGAGACCCAGTACTTC
D gene: .
V gene: TRBV15
clone size: .
J gene: TRBJ2-5

CDR3 protein: CATGQGKNSNQPQHF
CDR3 DNA: TGTGCCACCGGACAGGGAAAGAATAGCAATCAGCCCCAGCATTTT
D gene: TRBD1
V gene: TRBV24-1
clone size: few
J gene: TRBJ1-5

CDR3 protein: CASDITGTDNQPQHF
CDR3 DNA: TGTGCCAGCGATATAACGGGGACGGACAATCAGCCCCAGCATTTT
D gene: .
V gene: TRBV28
clone size: .
J gene: TRBJ1-5

CDR3 protein: CASSLYKGGTEAFF
CDR3 DNA: TGCGCCAGCAGCCTCTACAAGGGAGGCACTGAAGCTTTCTTT
D gene: .
V gene: TRBV4-1
clone size: many
J gene: TRBJ1-1

CDR3 protein: CASSYGGRLNTGELFF
CDR3 DNA: TGTGCCAGCAGTTACGGTGGCAGGCTGAACACCGGGGAGCTGTTTTTT
D gene: .
V gene: TRBV6-5
clone size: .
J gene: TRBJ2-2

CDR3 protein: CASTAGYEQYF
CDR3 DNA: TGTGCCAGCACAGCGGGCTACGAGCAGTACTTC
D gene: .
V gene: TRBV25-1
clone size: many
J gene: TRBJ2-7

CDR3 protein: CASSYEGRGVTGELFF
CDR3 DNA: TGTGCCAGCAGCTATGAAGGACGGGGAGTCACCGGGGAGCTGTTTTTT
D gene: .
V gene: TRBV5-6
clone size: .
J gene: TRBJ2-2

CDR3 protein: CASSAGRGAFF
CDR3 DNA: TGTGCCAGCAGTGCCGGTCGCGGAGCTTTCTTT
D gene: .
V gene: TRBV27
clone size: few
J gene: TRBJ1-1

CDR3 protein: CSARVGDTEAFF
CDR3 DNA: TGCAGTGCTAGAGTGGGGGACACTGAAGCTTTCTTT
D gene: .
V gene: TRBV20-1
clone size: many
J gene: TRBJ1-1

CDR3 protein: CASSQYPEREVGDEQFF
CDR3 DNA: TGTGCCAGCAGCCAATATCCCGAGCGGGAGGTGGGCGATGAGCAGTTCTTC
D gene: TRBD2
V gene: TRBV3-1
clone size: .
J gene: TRBJ2-1

CDR3 protein: CASGQLAGELFF
CDR3 DNA: TGTGCCAGCGGTCAGCTCGCCGGGGAGCTGTTTTTT
D gene: .
V gene: TRBV12-3/TRBV12-4
clone size: many
J gene: TRBJ2-2

CDR3 protein: CASSEGRVNTEAFF
CDR3 DNA: TGCGCCAGCAGTGAGGGCAGGGTGAACACTGAAGCTTTCTTT
D gene: .
V gene: TRBV10-2
clone size: .
J gene: TRBJ1-1

CDR3 protein: CASSQEGTGTRVTEQFF
CDR3 DNA: TGCGCCAGCAGTCAAGAGGGTACCGGGACTAGAGTTACTGAGCAGTTCTTC
D gene: TRBD2
V gene: TRBV5-1
clone size: few
J gene: TRBJ2-1

CDR3 protein: CATSDDAGANVLTF
CDR3 DNA: TGTGCCACCAGTGATGACGCTGGGGCCAACGTCCTGACTTTC
D gene: .
V gene: TRBV24-1
clone size: few
J gene: TRBJ2-6

CDR3 protein: CASSYPRTAGNTGELFF
CDR3 DNA: TGTGCCAGCAGCTACCCGAGGACAGCCGGAAACACCGGGGAGCTGTTTTTT
D gene: .
V gene: TRBV7-9
clone size: few
J gene: TRBJ2-2

CDR3 protein: CASSESSRYGSYNEQFF
CDR3 DNA: TGCGCCAGCAGTGAGTCGAGTAGATACGGCTCCTACAATGAGCAGTTCTTC
D gene: .
V gene: TRBV10-1
clone size: many
J gene: TRBJ2-1

CDR3 protein: CASSPDSRLDYNEQFF
CDR3 DNA: TGTGCCAGCAGCCCAGACTCCAGACTTGACTACAATGAGCAGTTCTTC
D gene: .
V gene: TRBV3-1
clone size: many
J gene: TRBJ2-1

CDR3 protein: CASSLEGSEQFF
CDR3 DNA: TGCGCCAGCAGCTTGGAAGGGAGTGAGCAGTTCTTC
D gene: .
V gene: TRBV5-1
clone size: many
J gene: TRBJ2-1

CDR3 protein: CASNKKGGNNEQFF
CDR3 DNA: TGTGCCAGCAATAAAAAAGGGGGGAACAATGAGCAGTTCTTC
D gene: .
V gene: TRBV6-1
clone size: few
J gene: TRBJ2-1

CDR3 protein: CASSQGTGNEQFF
CDR3 DNA: TGTGCCAGCAGCCAAGGGACGGGGAATGAGCAGTTCTTC
D gene: .
V gene: TRBV3-1
clone size: .
J gene: TRBJ2-1

CDR3 protein: CASTGPRRGVETQYF
CDR3 DNA: TGTGCCAGCACGGGTCCCCGGCGGGGGGTTGAGACCCAGTACTTC
D gene: TRBD2
V gene: TRBV7-2
clone size: .
J gene: TRBJ2-5

CDR3 protein: CASSPRQTHTDTQYF
CDR3 DNA: TGTGCCAGCAGCCCGAGACAGACCCACACAGATACGCAGTATTTT
D gene: .
V gene: TRBV28
clone size: .
J gene: TRBJ2-3